These T cell receptor beta chains were read from a single sample in a study of graft-versus-host responses after intestinal transplantation. Their specific antigens are unknown. Sequencing was performed with immunoSEQ multiplex PCR; in TCRdb, only in-frame clones are kept and a portion is missing. The data contain 45,000 to 60,000 clones, about nine tenths of them singletons. The sequencing here drew on unstimulated CD4+ T cells sorted from spleen or lymph node cells, taken before transplant. The source is a human donor who was the organ donor for an intestinal transplant. The CDR3 runs from the conserved cysteine through the conserved F or W. A D gene is named only where the DNA matches it firmly. Some rows have no size entry. The others give once, few or many, or a class for an expanded clone.

clone_size	d_call	j_call	v_call	cdr3_aa	cdr3_nt
few	NA	TRBJ2-5	TRBV12-5	CASGPGREETQYF	TGTGCTAGTGGCCCGGGACGCGAAGAGACCCAGTACTTC
NA	NA	TRBJ1-3	TRBV30	CAWSVGEGNTIYF	TGTGCCTGGAGTGTAGGGGAAGGAAACACCATATATTTT
NA	NA	TRBJ1-1	TRBV9	CASSVAPRDHTEAFF	TGTGCCAGCAGCGTAGCCCCCCGAGACCATACTGAAGCTTTCTTT
NA	NA	TRBJ1-3	TRBV19	CASNSDRGFPGNTIYF	TGTGCCAGTAACTCGGACCGCGGATTTCCTGGAAACACCATATATTTT
NA	NA	TRBJ1-2	TRBV7-2	CASSPGGGILFAHYGYTF	TGTGCCAGCAGCCCCGGGGGCGGGATTTTATTTGCCCACTATGGCTACACCTTC
few	NA	TRBJ1-4	TRBV5-4	CASSLTGADEKLFF	TGTGCCAGCAGCTTGACAGGAGCGGATGAAAAACTGTTTTTT
NA	NA	TRBJ2-2	TRBV7-3	CASSLHGPMNTGELFF	TGTGCCAGCAGCTTACACGGACCCATGAACACCGGGGAGCTGTTTTTT
NA	TRBD1	TRBJ1-1	TRBV28	CASSAYRGGGEAFF	TGTGCCAGCAGTGCCTACAGGGGTGGTGGTGAAGCTTTCTTT
NA	NA	TRBJ2-1	TRBV21-1	CASSKRSSGRFTYNEQFF	TGTGCCAGCAGCAAAAGGTCTAGCGGGAGGTTCACCTACAATGAGCAGTTCTTC
once	NA	TRBJ2-3	TRBV5-8	CASSHGLTTDTQYF	TGTGCCAGCAGCCACGGACTTACCACAGATACGCAGTATTTT